A selection of T cell receptor beta chains follows, all from one sample in a study of cytomegalovirus exposure and HLA in healthy donors. Assay used: immunoSEQ multiplex PCR; TCRdb lists only in-frame clones, some missing. The sample lists roughly 300,000 clones, about 90% occurring once. The specimen sequenced was PBMCs. These receptors were obtained from a woman aged 25 to 39 in good health and CMV-seropositive. CDR3s include the opening cysteine and the closing phenylalanine or tryptophan. D genes are given only for firm matches.

j_gene: TRBJ1-6; d_gene: .; v_gene: TRBV28; CDR3aa: CASGGLLNSPLHF
j_gene: TRBJ1-2; d_gene: TRBD1; v_gene: TRBV10-1; CDR3aa: CASSDVRDRAIANYGYTF
j_gene: TRBJ2-1; d_gene: .; v_gene: TRBV30; CDR3aa: CAWSPRRGGKFF
j_gene: TRBJ2-3; d_gene: TRBD2; v_gene: TRBV2; CDR3aa: CASSGRGGLGDTQYF
j_gene: TRBJ2-7; d_gene: .; v_gene: TRBV9; CDR3aa: CASSGLQGEQYF
j_gene: TRBJ2-1; d_gene: .; v_gene: TRBV7-9; CDR3aa: CASTVDLNYNEQFF
j_gene: TRBJ2-5; d_gene: TRBD1; v_gene: TRBV30; CDR3aa: CAWSPGQGYSETQYF
j_gene: TRBJ1-2; d_gene: .; v_gene: TRBV27; CDR3aa: CASSRTDRGYGYTF
j_gene: TRBJ1-5; d_gene: .; v_gene: TRBV30; CDR3aa: CAWSVPPRNQPQHF
j_gene: TRBJ1-3; d_gene: .; v_gene: TRBV30; CDR3aa: CAWFLPRFSGNTIYF
j_gene: TRBJ1-1; d_gene: .; v_gene: TRBV5-1; CDR3aa: CASSLESELEAFF
j_gene: TRBJ2-5; d_gene: TRBD2; v_gene: TRBV14; CDR3aa: CASSQALAGGSGTQYF
j_gene: TRBJ1-4; d_gene: .; v_gene: TRBV6-5; CDR3aa: CASSPRTDLRKLFF
j_gene: TRBJ2-1; d_gene: .; v_gene: TRBV5-6; CDR3aa: CASSLAGYEQFF
j_gene: TRBJ2-6; d_gene: .; v_gene: TRBV29-1; CDR3aa: CSVVGDSGANVLTF
j_gene: TRBJ2-3; d_gene: .; v_gene: TRBV2; CDR3aa: CASSAGLLSTDTQYF